This T cell receptor beta chain was sequenced in a study of control samples from healthy donors and cancer patients. There are 17 residues in the CDR3. After removal of 2 bases from V and 2 bases from J, the junction contained 6 bases not matched to a gene. Looked up from germline, CDR1 is LNHNV and CDR2 is YYDKDF (reference sequence). The protocol was immunoSEQ multiplex PCR, while the TCRdb copy is restricted to in-frame clones and leaves out a portion. The table records tens of thousands of clones, approximately 93% of them present only once. The clonotype originates from a woman aged 25 to 39 in good health. The chain joins TRBV15 to TRBJ2-3; 11 positions match TRBD2. Sequencing was done on a sample of blood. The DNA of the CDR3 is TGTGCCACCAGCAGATTGAGACTAGCGGGAAACACAGATACGCAGTATTTT. Its translation is CATSRLRLAGNTDTQYF.